The rows below give T cell receptor beta chains drawn from one sample of a study of T-cell memory formation after mild COVID-19. TCRdb reprocessed the 5' RACE reads via MiXCR and lists one record per CDR3 protein. The sample carries 150,000 or so distinct CDR3 sequences, 13% to 15% recorded once. The source material was PBMCs or a T cell subset sorted from them (not recorded which). Every receptor here comes from an adult woman who had mild COVID-19 (a few samples of this study predate the infection). Cell type and time point are not known. The CDR3 runs from the conserved cysteine through the conserved F or W. A D gene is named only where the DNA matches it firmly. The listing skips clone size in some rows; elsewhere it reads once, few, many or a size class.

v_call,j_call,d_call,clone_size,cdr3_nt,cdr3_aa
TRBV12-3/TRBV12-4,TRBJ2-5,TRBD1,.,TGTGCCAGCAGTTTAAGACAGGGGGACGAGACCCAGTACTTC,CASSLRQGDETQYF
TRBV7-2,TRBJ1-2,TRBD1,.,TGTGCCAGCAGCCCTAGGACAGGATCCTATGGCTACACCTTC,CASSPRTGSYGYTF
TRBV24-1,TRBJ2-7,.,.,TGTGCCACCAGTGATTTGATTGGCCGCGAGCAGTACTTC,CATSDLIGREQYF
TRBV4-1,TRBJ1-2,.,few,TGCGCCAGCAGCCAGACAGAATCTAACTATGGCTACACCTTC,CASSQTESNYGYTF
TRBV6-2/TRBV6-3,TRBJ2-4,.,.,TGTGCCAGCAGTTACGGGGGTCGACAAAACATTCAGTACTTC,CASSYGGRQNIQYF
TRBV20-1,TRBJ1-3,TRBD1,.,TGCAGTGCTAGAGATTCCGACAGGGGAGAAGGAAACACCATATATTTT,CSARDSDRGEGNTIYF
TRBV25-1,TRBJ2-5,TRBD2,few,TGTGCCAGCCAGACTAGCGGGAGGGAGACCCAGTACTTC,CASQTSGRETQYF
TRBV21-1,TRBJ2-3,.,few,TGTGCCAGCAGCACCATGGCCACGCAACGCAGGTATTTT,CASSTMATQRRYF
TRBV5-1,TRBJ2-1,.,few,TGCGCCAGCAGCCAAAAAAAGACAAATGAGCAGTTCTTC,CASSQKKTNEQFF
TRBV4-3,TRBJ1-1,.,few,TGCGCCAGCAGCCAAGATCCAGGGACTGAAGCTTTCTTT,CASSQDPGTEAFF
TRBV29-1,TRBJ2-7,TRBD1,.,TGCAGCGTTGAAGATCTTGACAGGGGATACGAGCAGTACTTC,CSVEDLDRGYEQYF
TRBV5-1,TRBJ2-3,.,.,TGCGCCAGCAGCTTGGACGGAATAACACGTGATACGCAGTATTTT,CASSLDGITRDTQYF
TRBV18,TRBJ1-4,.,.,TGTGCCAGCTCTCTGGGGACCAAACTGTTTTTT,CASSLGTKLFF
TRBV7-2,TRBJ2-4,TRBD1,.,TGTGCCAGCAGCTTCCAGATAAGGACAGGGGGCGAGGTCATTCAGTACTTC,CASSFQIRTGGEVIQYF
TRBV12-5,TRBJ2-2,TRBD2,.,TGTGCTAGTGGTTTGAGCGGGGGGGCCGGCGGGGAGCTGTTTTTT,CASGLSGGAGGELFF
TRBV5-1,TRBJ1-6,.,medium-sized,TGCGCCAGCAGCTTTGGTCCACCCCGAGACTCCTATAATTCACCCCTCCACTTT,CASSFGPPRDSYNSPLHF
TRBV5-1,TRBJ2-1,.,.,TGCGCCAGCAGCTCACGGCCGCACAATGAGCAGTTCTTC,CASSSRPHNEQFF
TRBV6-6,TRBJ2-5,.,few,TGTGCCAGCACCCCCGGGTTCCAGGAGACCCAGTACTTC,CASTPGFQETQYF
TRBV12-3/TRBV12-4,TRBJ2-3,TRBD1,few,TGTGCCAGCAGTTCGACAGGGGGCCGCACAGATACGCAGTATTTT,CASSSTGGRTDTQYF
TRBV12-3/TRBV12-4,TRBJ1-5,TRBD1,.,TGTGCCAGCACCACGACAGGGTGGAGCAATCAGCCCCAGCATTTT,CASTTTGWSNQPQHF
TRBV15,TRBJ2-7,.,few,TGTGCCACCAGCAGGGACTCCGGGACACTGGACTACGAGCAGTACTTC,CATSRDSGTLDYEQYF
TRBV4-3,TRBJ2-4,.,many,TGCGCCAGCAGCCAAGAAGTGAACTTAGCCAAAAACATTCAGTACTTC,CASSQEVNLAKNIQYF
TRBV7-9,TRBJ1-2,.,few,TGTGCCAGCAGCTCCTACAACCATGAAGCTAACTATGGCTACACCTTC,CASSSYNHEANYGYTF
TRBV4-1,TRBJ1-2,.,.,TGCGCCAGCAGCCAAGATTTGCCAGGGATTAGGGGCTACACCTTC,CASSQDLPGIRGYTF
TRBV5-1,TRBJ2-3,TRBD2,.,TGCGCCAGCAGCGCGGGACTAGCGGGGTCCGTCCCGGGCACAGATACGCAGTATTTT,CASSAGLAGSVPGTDTQYF
TRBV21-1,TRBJ2-3,.,.,TGTGCCAGCAGCAAACGGGACAGGGGACCTACCGGGGTCACAGATACGCAGTATTTT,CASSKRDRGPTGVTDTQYF
TRBV6-6,TRBJ1-1,.,few,TGTGCCAGCAGTCCTACAGCGAACACTGAAGCTTTCTTT,CASSPTANTEAFF
TRBV2,TRBJ2-7,TRBD2,.,TGTGCCAGCAGTGAAGAGGCGGGAGAGTCCTACGAGCAGTACTTC,CASSEEAGESYEQYF
TRBV12-3/TRBV12-4,TRBJ2-5,TRBD2,.,TGTGCCAGCAGAGTCGGGAGGCAGTTACAAGAGACCCAGTACTTC,CASRVGRQLQETQYF
TRBV7-9,TRBJ1-3,TRBD1,few,TGTGCCAGCAGCGGGGACAGGGCCTTCTCTGGAAACACCATATATTTT,CASSGDRAFSGNTIYF
TRBV13,TRBJ1-6,.,.,TGTGCCAGCAGCTTGGGCGATGGCAGAGTTAACTCACCCCTCCACTTT,CASSLGDGRVNSPLHF
TRBV7-6,TRBJ2-5,.,many,TGTGCCAGCAGCTTCCCGCAGGGGAAAGAGACCCAGTACTTC,CASSFPQGKETQYF
TRBV4-2,TRBJ2-3,.,.,TGTGCCAGCAGCCCCGGACACACAACAGATACGCAGTATTTT,CASSPGHTTDTQYF
TRBV30,TRBJ2-4,.,few,TGTGCCTGGAGTGTAGGTCGCCCAGCCCGTCTAGCCAAAAACATTCAGTACTTC,CAWSVGRPARLAKNIQYF
TRBV7-9,TRBJ2-1,.,.,TGTGCCAGCGGCGGACTCGTCCATGAGCAGTTCTTC,CASGGLVHEQFF
TRBV5-1,TRBJ1-1,.,few,TGCGCCAGCAGCTTGAGTCGACAGGAAGCTTTCTTT,CASSLSRQEAFF
TRBV19,TRBJ2-5,.,.,TGTGCCAGTAGTATTTCGGGTACACGCGGGAAAGAGACCCAGTACTTC,CASSISGTRGKETQYF
TRBV6-5,TRBJ1-2,TRBD1,.,TGTGCCAGCAGACCTCAGGGACAGGGGTACCTAGGCTACACCTTC,CASRPQGQGYLGYTF
TRBV7-6,TRBJ1-2,.,.,TGTGCCAGCAGCTCCTGGGGCTATGGCTACACCTTC,CASSSWGYGYTF
TRBV9,TRBJ2-1,TRBD2,.,TGTGCCAGCAGCCCGACTAGCGGGAGTGGTAATGAGCAGTTCTTC,CASSPTSGSGNEQFF
TRBV2,TRBJ2-1,.,few,TGTGCCAGCATGGACTACGGTGGCCATGAGCAGTTCTTC,CASMDYGGHEQFF
TRBV9,TRBJ2-3,.,.,TGTGCCAGCAGCCCTCCGAAGGCTACCGGCACAGATACGCAGTATTTT,CASSPPKATGTDTQYF
TRBV7-6,TRBJ2-5,TRBD2,.,TGTGCCAGCAGCTCGGAGTCAGCGGGGCCGATCCAGCACTTC,CASSSESAGPIQHF
TRBV7-9,TRBJ2-7,TRBD2,.,TGTGCCAGCAAAACTAGCGGGAGATCTGACGAGCAGTACTTC,CASKTSGRSDEQYF
TRBV5-1,TRBJ2-3,TRBD2,few,TGCGCCAGCAGCCTCCTGGGTAGCGGGAGGGTCACAGATACGCAGTATTTT,CASSLLGSGRVTDTQYF
TRBV27,TRBJ2-2,.,few,TGTGCCAGCAGTTTCGGGGGATACACCGGGGAGCTGTTTTTT,CASSFGGYTGELFF
TRBV20-1,TRBJ1-1,.,many,TGCAGTGCTAGAGATTTGGAGAGGATGAACACTGAAGCTTTCTTT,CSARDLERMNTEAFF
TRBV4-1,TRBJ2-7,TRBD2,.,TGCGCCAGCAGCCAAGTTTTGACTAGCGGGTACGAGCAGTACTTC,CASSQVLTSGYEQYF
TRBV7-8,TRBJ2-7,TRBD1,.,TGTGCCAGCAGCTTAGCAGGGAGACAGGGGACATCCTACGAGCAGTACTTC,CASSLAGRQGTSYEQYF